What follows describes a single T cell receptor beta chain. This record comes from a study of blood T cell repertoires in COVID-19. Study as a whole: The study drew acute and convalescent COVID-19 samples from the United States, Italy and Spain.

Sequencing was performed with immunoSEQ multiplex PCR; in TCRdb, only in-frame clones are kept and a portion is missing. Among under 300,000 clones listed, about 90% were seen once. The CDR3 has 17 residues. V and J are TRBV21-1 and TRBJ1-3; the listed D gene, TRBD1, was not tested against the DNA. TRBV21-1 is flagged as a pseudogene. Source material: peripheral blood. This TCR came from a woman between 35 and 50 years old with acute or convalescent COVID-19. The CDR3 reads CASSSRGAGASGNTIYF. For the CDR3, the DNA is TGTGCCAGCAGCAGCAGGGGAGCTGGTGCATCTGGAAACACCATATATTTT.